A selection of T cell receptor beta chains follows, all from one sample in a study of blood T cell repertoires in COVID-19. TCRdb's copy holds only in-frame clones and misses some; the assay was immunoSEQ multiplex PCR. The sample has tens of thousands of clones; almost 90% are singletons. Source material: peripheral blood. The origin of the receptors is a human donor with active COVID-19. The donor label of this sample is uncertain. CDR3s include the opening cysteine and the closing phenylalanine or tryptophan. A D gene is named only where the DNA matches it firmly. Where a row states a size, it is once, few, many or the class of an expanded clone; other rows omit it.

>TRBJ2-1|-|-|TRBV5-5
TGTGCCAGCAGCATAAGACAGAACAATGAGCAGTTCTTC
CASSIRQNNEQFF
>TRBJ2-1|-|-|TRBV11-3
TGTGCCAGCAGCTTAGATCTAACGGTACGGGAGCAGTTCTTC
CASSLDLTVREQFF
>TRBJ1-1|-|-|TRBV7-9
TGTGCCAGCAGTCTTACACTGAACACTGAAGCTTTCTTT
CASSLTLNTEAFF
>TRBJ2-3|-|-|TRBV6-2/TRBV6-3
TGTGCCAGCAGTCGCGATCTTCAGGTTTCTACAGATACGCAGTATTTT
CASSRDLQVSTDTQYF
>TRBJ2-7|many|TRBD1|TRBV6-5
TGTGCCAGCAGTTACTCCACCGGGACAGGGGGCTACGAGCAGTACTTC
CASSYSTGTGGYEQYF
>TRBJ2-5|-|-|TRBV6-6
TGTGCCAGCAGTTACCTCGAAGAGACCCAGTACTTC
CASSYLEETQYF
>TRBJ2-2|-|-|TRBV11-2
TGTGCCAGCAGTCGACTCCCTACGCCCCCGAACACCGGGGAGCTGTTTTTT
CASSRLPTPPNTGELFF
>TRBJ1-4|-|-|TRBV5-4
TGTGCCAGCAGCTTGTCGGGGGGAACAACTAATGAAAAACTGTTTTTT
CASSLSGGTTNEKLFF
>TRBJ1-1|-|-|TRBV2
TGTGCCAGCAGTGTTTTCCAGGGGAACACTGAAGCTTTCTTT
CASSVFQGNTEAFF
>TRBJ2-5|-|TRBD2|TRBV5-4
TGTGCCAGCAGCCACGGGACTAGCGGGGGACAAGAGACCCAGTACTTC
CASSHGTSGGQETQYF
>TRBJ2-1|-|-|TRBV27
TGTGCCAGCCGATTTGTGGGGGGGGCAAGGAGTGAGCAGTTCTTC
CASRFVGGARSEQFF
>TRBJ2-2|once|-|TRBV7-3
TGTGCCAGCAGCCAGCCGGACAGTGTTGCCGGGGAGCTGTTTTTT
CASSQPDSVAGELFF
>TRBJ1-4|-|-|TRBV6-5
TGTGCCAGCAGTTATAGCACGCGCGGTGAAAAACTGTTTTTT
CASSYSTRGEKLFF
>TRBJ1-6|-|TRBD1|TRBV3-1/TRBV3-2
TGTGCCATCCAAGAGGGGGCCATAAGAGCCTTTTATAATTCACCCCTCCACTTT
CAIQEGAIRAFYNSPLHF
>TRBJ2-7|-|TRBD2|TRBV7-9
TGTGCCAGCAGCTTAGAACTAGCGGGGACCTACGAGCAGTACTTC
CASSLELAGTYEQYF